Shown below are 30 T cell receptor beta chains from a single sample sequenced in a study of OX40 agonist ivuxolimab in advanced cancers. Data came from immunoSEQ multiplex PCR; TCRdb stores just in-frame clones and leaves some out. The sample contains around 66,000 clones, 82% of which appear only once. The sample consisted of CD4+ or CD8+ T cells sorted from blood, taken in a trial of the OX40 agonist ivuxolimab. These receptors were taken from an adult with an advanced solid tumor such as melanoma, head and neck, liver or kidney cancer.

The J gene is TRBJ2-3, the V gene TRBV4-1, with 7 nucleotides matching TRBD2. The V gene end was trimmed by 0 bases and the J gene end by 3 bases; junction bases not matched to a gene: 9. The germline V gene encodes CDR1 MGHRA and CDR2 YSYEKL. The CDR3 length is 17 residues. The CDR3 spells CASSQDSQRGTTDTQYF. CDR3 DNA: TGCGCCAGCAGCCAAGATAGCCAGCGGGGAACAACAGATACGCAGTATTTT.

The chain uses TRBV27 and TRBJ2-3; 9 bases line up with TRBD1. Germline V gene lookup returns CDR1 MNHEY and CDR2 SMNVEV (reference sequence). There are 16 residues in the CDR3. V shed 7 bases and J 5 bases; nucleotides not matched to a gene: 13. The CDR3 is CASNPLGTGFRDTQYF. CDR3 bases: TGTGCCAGCAACCCTTTGGGGACAGGGTTCAGAGATACGCAGTATTTT.

The chain employs TRBV28 and TRBJ2-7; tentatively, D is TRBD1 (7 bases). The CDR3 sequence is 14 residues long. Trimming took 3 bases from V and 0 from J, leaving 9 bases between them. Germline V gene sequence: CDR1 MDHEN, CDR2 SYDVKM. The CDR3 DNA sequence: TGTGCCAGCAGTTTCAGGGGGGACTCCTACGAGCAGTACTTC. Translated, it gives CASSFRGDSYEQYF. The variable domain in full, with the rest retrieved from reference TRBV28 and TRBJ2-7, is DVKVTQSSRYLVKRTGEKVFLECVQDMDHENMFWYRQDPGLGLRLIYFSYDVKMKEKGDIPEGYSVSREKKERFSLILESASTNQTSMYLCASSFRGDSYEQYFGPGTRLTVT.

This CDR3 is CASSFGGGAETQYF. CDR3 DNA sequence: TGTGCCAGCAGCTTTGGCGGGGGGGCTGAGACCCAGTACTTC. The chain carries TRBV11-3 and TRBJ2-5, with 9 bases identical to TRBD2. After removal of 3 bases from V and 5 bases from J, the junction contained 4 bases not matched to a gene. CDR1 and CDR2 (germline): SGHNT, YENEEA. This CDR3 spans 14 amino acids.

V gene TRBV29-1 combines with J gene TRBJ2-1, with TRBD2 matching 7 bases. Per germline, CDR1 SQVTM and CDR2 ANQGSEA. V was pared by 3 bases and J by 0 bases, with 11 bases of the junction left unmatched. CDR3 length: 17 residues. The CDR3 reads CSVDNPWTSDSYNEQFF. Here the CDR3 DNA reads TGCAGCGTTGACAATCCGTGGACTAGTGACTCCTACAATGAGCAGTTCTTC.

V and J are TRBV9 and TRBJ1-2, with 8 bases matching TRBD1. This CDR3 is 14 amino acids long. From germline, CDR1 is SGDLS and CDR2 YYNGEE. The V segment lost 4 bases and the J segment 4 bases; nucleotides outside the gene matches: 6. The CDR3 DNA sequence: TGTGCCAGCAGCCCGGACAGGGTTCCCTATGGCTACACCTTC. Translation gives CASSPDRVPYGYTF.

This rearrangement joins TRBV28 to TRBJ2-1; tentatively, D is TRBD1 or TRBD2 (6 bases each). The germline V gene encodes CDR1 MDHEN and CDR2 SYDVKM. The CDR3 spans 16 residues. With 3 bases removed from V and 1 base from J, the gap between germline ends came to 13 bases. CDR3 sequence (DNA): TGTGCCAGCAGTTTGGGGGGCTACCTATCCTACAATGAGCAGTTCTTC. Protein product: CASSLGGYLSYNEQFF.

The chain combines TRBV7-2 with TRBJ2-5; a possible D gene is TRBD2 (5 bases). V was cut by 5 bases and J by 2 bases, with 9 bases left in between. The CDR3 totals 13 residues. Germline CDR1 reads SGHTA; CDR2 reads FQGNSA. CDR3 sequence (DNA): TGTGCCAGCAGCAGGACTGGACAAGAGACCCAGTACTTC. The encoded protein is CASSRTGQETQYF.

The genes are TRBV28 and TRBJ1-5, with D hard to call. Germline loops: CDR1 MDHEN, CDR2 SYDVKM. The CDR3 contains 15 residues. The ends were cut back, 3 bases at V and 2 bases at J, with 11 bases in the middle. The CDR3 protein is CASSFSGSGNQPQHF. Here the CDR3 DNA reads TGTGCCAGCAGTTTTTCCGGGTCTGGCAATCAGCCCCAGCATTTT.

The chain uses TRBV5-4 and TRBJ2-3; D unclear. CDR1 and CDR2 (germline): SGHNT, YYREEE (reference sequence). The CDR3 extends over 16 amino acids. Trimming stripped 4 bases from V and 2 bases from J, with 17 bases between. CDR3 sequence reads: CASSRERVLVTDTQYF. As DNA, the CDR3 is TGTGCCAGCAGCAGAGAACGGGTTTTGGTCACAGATACGCAGTATTTT. Supplemented by reference TRBV5-4 and TRBJ2-3, the full variable domain reads ETGVTQSPTHLIKTRGQQVTLRCSSQSGHNTVSWYQQALGQGPQFIFQYYREEENGRGNFPPRFSGLQFPNYSSELNVNALELDDSALYLCASSRERVLVTDTQYFGPGTRLTVL.

A few counts support this clone. V is TRBV7-2 and J is TRBJ2-7, with 11 bases aligning to TRBD2. From germline, CDR1 is SGHTA and CDR2 FQGNSA. This CDR3 is built from 16 residues. With 5 bases clipped from V and 8 bases from J, the junction kept 14 bases outside the gene matches. This CDR3 reads CASSREVGLADPKQYF. The CDR3 bases are TGTGCCAGCAGCCGGGAGGTGGGACTAGCGGATCCGAAGCAGTACTTC.

The V gene is TRBV11-3, the J gene TRBJ1-1, with D unresolved. The CDR3 consists of 15 residues. Per germline, CDR1 SGHNT and CDR2 YENEEA. The V gene lost 0 bases and the J gene lost 3 bases, with 11 bases spanning the gap. The CDR3 here is CASSLDRLQYTEAFF. Written as DNA, the CDR3 is TGTGCCAGCAGCTTAGATCGGTTACAGTACACTGAAGCTTTCTTT.

V and J are TRBV28 and TRBJ1-4; D is possibly TRBD1 (5 bases). Trimming pared 7 bases from V and 3 bases from J, leaving 9 bases between. CDR3 length: 13 amino acids. Germline V gene data show CDR1 as MDHEN and CDR2 as SYDVKM. In nucleotides, the CDR3 is TGTGCCAGCATTCCGGGACCTAATGAAAAACTGTTTTTT. Protein: CASIPGPNEKLFF.

This clone came up a few times. The V call is TRBV28, the J call TRBJ1-4; D unresolved. The V end was cut by 2 bases, the J end by 7 bases, with 5 bases between. This CDR3 comprises 12 residues. CDR1 MDHEN and CDR2 SYDVKM come from the germline V gene. Here the CDR3 DNA reads TGTGCCAGCAGTTTAGTAGGTGAAAAACTGTTTTTT. Protein sequence: CASSLVGEKLFF.

V and J are TRBV7-2 and TRBJ2-5; TRBD2 matches 13 bases. CDR3 size: 16 residues. Per the germline V gene, CDR1 is SGHTA and CDR2 is FQGNSA. V shed 4 bases, J shed 5 bases, and the junction held 7 bases outside the gene matches. The CDR3 reads CASSSRTSGSLETQYF. DNA for the CDR3: TGTGCCAGCAGCTCCAGGACTAGCGGGAGCTTGGAGACCCAGTACTTC.

The chain joins TRBV30 to TRBJ2-5; 7 bases are shared with TRBD1. This CDR3 is 13 amino acids long. V gave up 5 bases and J gave up 5 bases; unmatched junction bases: 8. CDR1 is GTSNPN and CDR2 is SVGIG in the germline V gene (reference sequence). The CDR3 coding sequence is TGTGCCTGGCGCGAGGGGGCGCGGGAGACCCAGTACTTC. It codes for CAWREGARETQYF. Full variable domain (missing parts from reference TRBV30 and TRBJ2-5): SQTIHQWPATLVQPVGSPLSLECTVEGTSNPNLYWYRQAAGRGLQLLFYSVGIGQISSEVPQNLSASRPQDRQFILSSKKLLLSDSGFYLCAWREGARETQYFGPGTRLLVL.

The chain recombines TRBV4-2 with TRBJ2-7; either TRBD1 or TRBD2 may supply D (6 bases each). In germline, CDR1 is LGHNA, CDR2 YNFKEQ. V lost 0 bases and J 3 bases, leaving 30 bases between the germline ends. CDR3 size: 21 residues. The DNA of the CDR3 is TGTGCCAGCAGCCAAGATCCATGGGGGGCCTCGAGAGCCAAGGGGAGCTACGAGCAGTACTTC. Translating gives CASSQDPWGASRAKGSYEQYF.

This clone was counted once. Other DNA sequences in this specimen translate into the identical CDR3. V usage is TRBV10-3 and J usage is TRBJ1-2; 8 bases agree with TRBD1. V lost 3 bases, J lost 5 bases, and 2 bases stayed unmatched. CDR1 and CDR2 from the germline V gene are ENHRY and SYGVKD. This CDR3 has 13 residues. The DNA of the CDR3 is TGTGCCATCAGTGAAGGACAGGGTTATGGCTACACCTTC. It yields the protein CAISEGQGYGYTF.

V is TRBV9 and J is TRBJ2-2; D is uncertain. V lost 4 bases, J lost 0 bases, and 13 bases lay in between. Germline V gives CDR1 SGDLS, CDR2 YYNGEE. The CDR3 runs to 16 residues. The CDR3 here is CASSSPPGPNTGELFF. Here the CDR3 DNA reads TGTGCCAGCAGCAGTCCCCCGGGCCCGAACACCGGGGAGCTGTTTTTT.

The J gene is TRBJ2-1, the V gene TRBV5-4; 9 positions match TRBD1. The length of the CDR3 is 17 residues. Germline CDR1 is SGHNT and CDR2 is YYREEE (reference sequence). V trimming: 3 bases; J trimming: 0 bases; junction bases outside the gene matches: 7. The CDR3 spells CASSSGTGSYSYNEQFF. The CDR3 nucleotides are TGTGCCAGCAGCTCGGGGACAGGGTCCTACTCCTACAATGAGCAGTTCTTC.

The chain links TRBV19 to TRBJ1-5; D uncertain. Per the germline V gene, CDR1 is LNHDA and CDR2 is SQIVND (reference sequence). The CDR3 is 15 amino acids. The germline V and J ends were trimmed by 3 bases and 2 bases, with 11 bases remaining between them. CDR3 sequence reads: CASSISGVGNQPQHF. The CDR3 DNA sequence: TGTGCCAGTAGTATCTCAGGTGTGGGCAATCAGCCCCAGCATTTT.

The rearrangement links TRBV9 to TRBJ2-1; TRBD2 aligns across 10 bases. Germline CDR1 and CDR2: SGDLS and YYNGEE. The CDR3 length is 15 residues. The V segment lost 4 bases and the J segment 2 bases; nucleotides outside the gene matches: 3. The CDR3 bases are TGTGCCAGCAGCTCCCTAGCGGGGGCCTACAATGAGCAGTTCTTC. It is translated as CASSSLAGAYNEQFF. The complete variable domain, with remaining parts taken from reference TRBV9 and TRBJ2-1, reads DSGVTQTPKHLITATGQRVTLRCSPRSGDLSVYWYQQSLDQGLQFLIQYYNGEERAKGNILERFSAQQFPDLHSELNLSSLELGDSALYFCASSSLAGAYNEQFFGPGTRLTVL.

The V and J genes are TRBV11-2 and TRBJ2-6; D uncertain. The V gene lost 0 bases and the J gene lost 7 bases, with 7 bases spanning the gap. The CDR3 contains 14 residues. Germline V gives CDR1 SGHAT, CDR2 FQNNGV. The CDR3 DNA reads TGTGCCAGCAGCTTAGATGGGTTAGCCAACGTCCTGACTTTC. Encoded protein: CASSLDGLANVLTF.

This chain uses TRBV7-2 with TRBJ1-5, with TRBD1 as a possible D gene (5 bases). Germline values: CDR1 SGHTA, CDR2 FQGNSA. V shed 0 bases and J shed 11 bases, with 17 bases lying between them. The CDR3 sequence is 15 residues long. In DNA, the CDR3 is TGTGCCAGCAGCTTAGCGGGGGACCCAGGATTGTCCCAGCATTTT. Translation: CASSLAGDPGLSQHF.

The chain joins TRBV5-4 to TRBJ2-5; 15 nucleotides line up with TRBD2. The J call is uncertain, as TRBJ2-7 better fits the DNA end. Germline V lookup: CDR1 SGHNT, CDR2 YYREEE (reference sequence). This CDR3 region has 14 residues. The CDR3 DNA reads TGTGCCAGCAGCCCGGGACTAGCGGGAGGCGAGCAGTACTTC. Its protein is CASSPGLAGGEQYF.

The V gene is TRBV6-1, the J gene TRBJ2-7; D may be TRBD2 (5 bases). Per the germline V gene, CDR1 is MNHNS and CDR2 is SASEGT. V was clipped by 4 bases and J by 9 bases, with 13 bases between them. The CDR3 has 12 amino acids. This CDR3 reads CASSADSRGQYF. The DNA for the CDR3 is TGTGCCAGCAGTGCGGATAGCCGGGGGCAGTACTTC.

This clone was seen once. The chain carries TRBV18 and TRBJ1-1; D is undetermined. CDR1 and CDR2 (germline): KGHSH, LQKENI. Trimming cost V 3 bases and J 10 bases, with 18 bases left between them. There are 14 residues in the CDR3. CDR3 nucleotides: TGTGCCAGCTCACCCGTCTTAGAGACCCCCGGAGCTTTCTTT. It specifies CASSPVLETPGAFF. Using reference TRBV18 and TRBJ1-1 for the parts outside the CDR3, the full variable domain is NAGVMQNPRHLVRRRGQEARLRCSPMKGHSHVYWYRQLPEEGLKFMVYLQKENIIDESGMPKERFSAEFPKEGPSILRIQQVVRGDSAAYFCASSPVLETPGAFFGQGTRLTVV.

This clone was observed a few times. V is TRBV6-6 and J is TRBJ2-3; D is uncertain. V gave up 2 bases and J gave up 0 bases, with 6 bases separating them. CDR1 is MNHNY, CDR2 SVGAGI, per germline (reference sequence). The CDR3 length is 14 residues. CDR3 nucleotides: TGTGCCAGCAGTTACCGGCTGAGCACAGATACGCAGTATTTT. It yields the protein CASSYRLSTDTQYF.

V is TRBV6-1 and J is TRBJ1-2; no firm D call. CDR1 is MNHNS, CDR2 SASEGT, per germline. This CDR3 contains 14 residues. With 3 bases removed from V and 4 bases from J, the gap between germline ends came to 12 bases. The CDR3 DNA sequence: TGTGCCAGCAGTGAGGGCCTTCAACTCTATGGCTACACCTTC. Translated, it gives CASSEGLQLYGYTF.

The chain couples TRBV10-3 to TRBJ2-1; a weak D match, TRBD1 (5 bases). The germline V gene encodes CDR1 ENHRY and CDR2 SYGVKD. The V end was cut by 3 bases, the J end by 8 bases, with 5 bases between. This CDR3 has 11 amino acids. The DNA of the CDR3 is TGTGCCATCAGTGACAGGGATGAGCAGTTCTTC. Translated, it gives CAISDRDEQFF.